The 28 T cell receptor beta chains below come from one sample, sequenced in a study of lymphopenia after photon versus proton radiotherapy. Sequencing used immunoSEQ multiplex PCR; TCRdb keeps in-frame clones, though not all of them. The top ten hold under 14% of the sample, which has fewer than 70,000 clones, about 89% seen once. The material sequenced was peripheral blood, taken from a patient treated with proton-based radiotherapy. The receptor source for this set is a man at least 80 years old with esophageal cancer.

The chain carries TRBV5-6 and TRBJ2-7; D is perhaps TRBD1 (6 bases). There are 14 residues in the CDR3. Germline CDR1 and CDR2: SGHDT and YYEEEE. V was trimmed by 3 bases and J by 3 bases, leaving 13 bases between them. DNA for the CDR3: TGTGCCAGCAGCTCCCGGGACACGAACTACGAGCAGTACTTC. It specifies CASSSRDTNYEQYF. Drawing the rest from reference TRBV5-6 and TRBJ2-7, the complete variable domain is DAGVTQSPTHLIKTRGQQVTLRCSPKSGHDTVSWYQQALGQGPQFIFQYYEEEERQRGNFPDRFSGHQFPNYSSELNVNALLLGDSALYLCASSSRDTNYEQYFGPGTRLTVT.

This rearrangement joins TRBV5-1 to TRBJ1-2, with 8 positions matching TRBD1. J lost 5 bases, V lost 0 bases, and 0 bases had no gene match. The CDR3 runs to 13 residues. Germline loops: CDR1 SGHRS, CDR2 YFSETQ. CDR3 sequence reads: CASSLGDRYGYTF. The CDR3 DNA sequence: TGCGCCAGCAGCTTGGGGGACAGGTATGGCTACACCTTC.

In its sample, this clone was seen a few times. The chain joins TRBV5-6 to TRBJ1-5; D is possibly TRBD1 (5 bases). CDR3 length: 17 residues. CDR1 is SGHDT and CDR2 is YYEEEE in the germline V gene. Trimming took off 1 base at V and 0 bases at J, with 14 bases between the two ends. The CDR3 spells CASSLSGTDNSNQPQHF. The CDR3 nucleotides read TGTGCCAGCAGCTTGTCAGGGACGGACAATAGCAATCAGCCCCAGCATTTT.

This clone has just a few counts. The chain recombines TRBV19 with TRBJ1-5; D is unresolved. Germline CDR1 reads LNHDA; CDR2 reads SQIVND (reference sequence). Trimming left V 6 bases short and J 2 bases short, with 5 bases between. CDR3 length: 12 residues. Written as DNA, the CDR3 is TGTGCCAGTAGGGTCGGCAATCAGCCCCAGCATTTT. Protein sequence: CASRVGNQPQHF.

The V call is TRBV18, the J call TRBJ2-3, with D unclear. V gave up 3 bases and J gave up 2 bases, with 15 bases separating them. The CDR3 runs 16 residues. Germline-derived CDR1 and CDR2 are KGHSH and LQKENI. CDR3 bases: TGTGCCAGCTCACCGAATAGAGACGGTCACACAGATACGCAGTATTTT. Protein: CASSPNRDGHTDTQYF.

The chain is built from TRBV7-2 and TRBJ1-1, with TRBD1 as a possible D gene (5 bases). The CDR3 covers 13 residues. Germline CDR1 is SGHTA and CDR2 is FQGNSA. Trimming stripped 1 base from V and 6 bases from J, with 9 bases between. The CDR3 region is CASSLVRGSEAFF. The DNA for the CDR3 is TGTGCCAGCAGCTTAGTTAGGGGCTCTGAAGCTTTCTTT.

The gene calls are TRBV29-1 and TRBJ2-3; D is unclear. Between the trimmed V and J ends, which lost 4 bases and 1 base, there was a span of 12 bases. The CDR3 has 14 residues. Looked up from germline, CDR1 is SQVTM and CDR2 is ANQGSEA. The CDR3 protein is CSVATATGTDTQYF. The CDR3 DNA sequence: TGCAGCGTTGCGACGGCGACGGGCACAGATACGCAGTATTTT.

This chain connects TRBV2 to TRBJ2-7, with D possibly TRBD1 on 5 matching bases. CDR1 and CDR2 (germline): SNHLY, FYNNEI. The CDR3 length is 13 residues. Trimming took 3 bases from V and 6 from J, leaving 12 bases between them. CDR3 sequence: CASSEGLQGEQYF. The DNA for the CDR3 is TGTGCCAGCAGTGAGGGTCTCCAGGGCGAGCAGTACTTC.

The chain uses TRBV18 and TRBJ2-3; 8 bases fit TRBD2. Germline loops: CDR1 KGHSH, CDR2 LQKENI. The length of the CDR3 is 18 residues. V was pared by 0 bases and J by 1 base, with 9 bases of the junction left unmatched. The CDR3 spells CASSPPSGEWGRTDTQYF. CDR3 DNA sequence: TGTGCCAGCTCACCACCTAGCGGGGAGTGGGGACGCACAGATACGCAGTATTTT.

Here the CDR3 reads CASSLDSSGNTIYF. The CDR3 nucleotides read TGCGCCAGCAGCTTGGACAGCTCTGGAAACACCATATATTTT. The rearrangement links TRBV5-1 to TRBJ1-3; D is undetermined. Germline CDR1 SGHRS, CDR2 YFSETQ. The CDR3 is 14 amino acids. V lost 0 bases and J 0 bases, leaving 4 bases between the germline ends.

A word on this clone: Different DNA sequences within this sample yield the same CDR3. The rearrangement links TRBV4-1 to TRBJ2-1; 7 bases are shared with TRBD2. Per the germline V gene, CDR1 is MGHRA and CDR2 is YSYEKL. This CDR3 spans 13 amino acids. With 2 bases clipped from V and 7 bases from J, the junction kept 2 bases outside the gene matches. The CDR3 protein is CASSQPAGNEQFF. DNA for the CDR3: TGCGCCAGCAGCCAACCAGCGGGGAATGAGCAGTTCTTC.

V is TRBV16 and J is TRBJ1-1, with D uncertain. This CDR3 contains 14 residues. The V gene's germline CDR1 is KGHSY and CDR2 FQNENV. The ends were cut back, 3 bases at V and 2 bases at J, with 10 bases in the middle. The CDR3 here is CASSQSVYNTEAFF. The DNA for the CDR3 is TGTGCCAGCAGCCAGTCAGTCTATAACACTGAAGCTTTCTTT. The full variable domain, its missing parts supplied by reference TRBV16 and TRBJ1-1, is GEEVAQTPKHLVRGEGQKAKLYCAPIKGHSYVFWYQQVLKNEFKFLISFQNENVFDETGMPKERFSAKCLPNSPCSLEIQATKLEDSAVYFCASSQSVYNTEAFFGQGTRLTVV.

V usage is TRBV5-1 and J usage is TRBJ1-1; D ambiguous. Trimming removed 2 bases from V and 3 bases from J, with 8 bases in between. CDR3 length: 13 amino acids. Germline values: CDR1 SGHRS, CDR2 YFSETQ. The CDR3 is CASSFGGDTEAFF. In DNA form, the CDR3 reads TGCGCCAGCAGCTTCGGCGGTGACACTGAAGCTTTCTTT.

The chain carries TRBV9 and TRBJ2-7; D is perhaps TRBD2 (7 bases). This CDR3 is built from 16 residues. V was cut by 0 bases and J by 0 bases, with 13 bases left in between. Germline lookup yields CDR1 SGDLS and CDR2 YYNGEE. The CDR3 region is CASSVGGGLRSYEQYF. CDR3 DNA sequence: TGTGCCAGCAGCGTAGGAGGGGGACTACGCTCCTACGAGCAGTACTTC.

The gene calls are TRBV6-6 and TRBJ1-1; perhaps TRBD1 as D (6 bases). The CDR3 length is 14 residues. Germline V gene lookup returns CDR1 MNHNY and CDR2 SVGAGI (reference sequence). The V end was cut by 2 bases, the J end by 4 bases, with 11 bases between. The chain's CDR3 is CASSYALGGTEAFF. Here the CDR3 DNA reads TGTGCCAGCAGTTACGCCTTAGGGGGCACTGAAGCTTTCTTT.

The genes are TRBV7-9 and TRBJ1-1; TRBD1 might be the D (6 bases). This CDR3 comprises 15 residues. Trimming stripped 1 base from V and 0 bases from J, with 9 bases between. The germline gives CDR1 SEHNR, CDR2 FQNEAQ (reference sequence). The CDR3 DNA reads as TGTGCCAGCAGCTTAGGCGGGGGCTTGAACACTGAAGCTTTCTTT. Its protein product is CASSLGGGLNTEAFF. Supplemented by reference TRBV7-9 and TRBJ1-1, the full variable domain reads DTGVSQNPRHKITKRGQNVTFRCDPISEHNRLYWYRQTLGQGPEFLTYFQNEAQLEKSRLLSDRFSAERPKGSFSTLEIQRTEQGDSAMYLCASSLGGGLNTEAFFGQGTRLTVV.

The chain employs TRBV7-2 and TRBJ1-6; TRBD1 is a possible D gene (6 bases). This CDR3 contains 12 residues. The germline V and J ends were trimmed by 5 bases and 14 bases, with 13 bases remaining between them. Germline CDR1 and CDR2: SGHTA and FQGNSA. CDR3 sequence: CASSAKQGTLHF. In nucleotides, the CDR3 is TGTGCCAGCAGCGCAAAACAGGGTACCCTCCACTTT. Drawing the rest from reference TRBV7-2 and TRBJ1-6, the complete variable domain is GAGVSQSPSNKVTEKGKDVELRCDPISGHTALYWYRQSLGQGLEFLIYFQGNSAPDKSGLPSDRFSAERTGGSVSTLTIQRTQQEDSAVYLCASSAKQGTLHFGNGTRLTVT.

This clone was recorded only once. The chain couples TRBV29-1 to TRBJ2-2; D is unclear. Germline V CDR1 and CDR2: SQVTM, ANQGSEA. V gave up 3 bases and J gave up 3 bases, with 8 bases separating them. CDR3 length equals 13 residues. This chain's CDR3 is CSVDARHTGELFF. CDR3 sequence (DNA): TGCAGCGTTGACGCCAGACACACCGGGGAGCTGTTTTTT.

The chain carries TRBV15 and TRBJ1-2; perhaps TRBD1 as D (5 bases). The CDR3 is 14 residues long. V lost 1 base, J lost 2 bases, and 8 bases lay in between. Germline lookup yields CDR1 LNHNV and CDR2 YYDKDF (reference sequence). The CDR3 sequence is CATSRGRDNYGYTF. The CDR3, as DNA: TGTGCCACCAGCAGAGGCCGGGACAACTATGGCTACACCTTC.

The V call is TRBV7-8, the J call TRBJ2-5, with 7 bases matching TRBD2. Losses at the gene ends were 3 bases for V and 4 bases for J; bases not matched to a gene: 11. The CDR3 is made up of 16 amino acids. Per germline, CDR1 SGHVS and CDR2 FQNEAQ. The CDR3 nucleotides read TGTGCCAGCAGCTTGAGCGGGACCATCATAGGAGAGACCCAGTACTTC. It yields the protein CASSLSGTIIGETQYF.

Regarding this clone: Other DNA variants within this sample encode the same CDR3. Here the CDR3 DNA reads TGTGCCAGCAGTTACGCAGGGGGGAGAACTGAAGCTTTCTTT. It is translated as CASSYAGGRTEAFF. The chain is built from TRBV6-5 and TRBJ1-1, with 7 bases identical to TRBD1. J lost 5 bases, V lost 2 bases, and 5 bases had no gene match. Per germline, CDR1 MNHEY and CDR2 SVGAGI. This CDR3 is built from 14 residues.

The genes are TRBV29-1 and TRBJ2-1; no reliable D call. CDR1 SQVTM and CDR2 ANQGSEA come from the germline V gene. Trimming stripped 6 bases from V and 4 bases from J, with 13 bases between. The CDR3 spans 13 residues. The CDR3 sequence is CSVGKDQYNEQFF. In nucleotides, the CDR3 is TGCAGCGTCGGAAAAGATCAATACAATGAGCAGTTCTTC.

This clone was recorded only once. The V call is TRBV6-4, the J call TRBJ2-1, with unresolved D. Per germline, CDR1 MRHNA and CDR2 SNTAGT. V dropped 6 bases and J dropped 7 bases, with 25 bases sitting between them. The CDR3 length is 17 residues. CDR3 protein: CASSEYLRKTPFNEQFF. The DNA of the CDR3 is TGTGCCAGCAGCGAATACTTACGGAAGACCCCTTTTAATGAGCAGTTCTTC.

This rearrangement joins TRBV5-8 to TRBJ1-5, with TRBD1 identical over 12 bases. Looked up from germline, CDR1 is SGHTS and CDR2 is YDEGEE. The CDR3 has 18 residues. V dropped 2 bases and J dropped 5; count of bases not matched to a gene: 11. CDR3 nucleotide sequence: TGTGCCAGCAGCTTCCCGGGACAGGGGGCGCGGACAGATCAGCCCCAGCATTTT. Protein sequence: CASSFPGQGARTDQPQHF.

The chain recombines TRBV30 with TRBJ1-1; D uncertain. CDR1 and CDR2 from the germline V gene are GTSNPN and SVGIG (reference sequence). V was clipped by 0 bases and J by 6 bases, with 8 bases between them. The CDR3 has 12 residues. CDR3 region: CAWSVDGAEAFF. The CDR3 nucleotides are TGTGCCTGGAGTGTAGACGGGGCTGAAGCTTTCTTT.

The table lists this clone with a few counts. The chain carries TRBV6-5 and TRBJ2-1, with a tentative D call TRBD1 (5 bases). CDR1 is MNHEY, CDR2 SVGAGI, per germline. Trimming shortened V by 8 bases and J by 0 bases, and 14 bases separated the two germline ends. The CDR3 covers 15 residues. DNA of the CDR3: TGTGCCAGCCGATCGGACACCAGCTCCTACAATGAGCAGTTCTTC. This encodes CASRSDTSSYNEQFF.

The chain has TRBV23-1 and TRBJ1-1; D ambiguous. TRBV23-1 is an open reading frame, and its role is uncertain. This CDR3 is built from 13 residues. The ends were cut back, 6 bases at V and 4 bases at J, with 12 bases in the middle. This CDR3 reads CASSRGVLTEAFF. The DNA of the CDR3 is TGCGCCAGCAGCCGGGGTGTCCTCACTGAAGCTTTCTTT.

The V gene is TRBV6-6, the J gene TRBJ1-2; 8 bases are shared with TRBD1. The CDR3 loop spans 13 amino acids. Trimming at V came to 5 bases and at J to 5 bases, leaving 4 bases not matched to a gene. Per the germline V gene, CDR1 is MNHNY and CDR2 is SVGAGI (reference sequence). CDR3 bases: TGTGCCAGCAGTCAGGGGGCGGGGTATGGCTACACCTTC. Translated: CASSQGAGYGYTF.